This T cell receptor (beta chain) is from a study of T cell responses to AZD1222 COVID-19 vaccine. Using immunoSEQ multiplex PCR, the repertoire was profiled, and TCRdb retains in-frame clones only, with some absent. This sample yields 120,000 or so clones, of which roughly 90% are seen a single time; approximately 1% belongs to the top ten. J lost 4 bases, V lost 5 bases, and 7 bases had no gene match. Germline CDR1 is SGHTA and CDR2 is FQGTGA. The CDR3 spans 15 residues. This receptor was identified in an adult in good health. This sequence joins TRBV7-3 and TRBJ2-1; 8 bases map to TRBD2. This specimen consisted of peripheral blood, obtained on day 0 of AZD1222 vaccination. This CDR3 is CASSDGSGDYNEQFF. The CDR3, as DNA: TGTGCCAGCAGCGACGGTAGCGGGGATTACAATGAGCAGTTCTTC. The complete variable domain, with remaining parts taken from reference TRBV7-3 and TRBJ2-1, reads GAGVSQTPSNKVTEKGKYVELRCDPISGHTALYWYRQSLGQGPEFLIYFQGTGAADDSGLPNDRFFAVRPEGSVSTLKIQRTERGDSAVYLCASSDGSGDYNEQFFGPGTRLTVL.